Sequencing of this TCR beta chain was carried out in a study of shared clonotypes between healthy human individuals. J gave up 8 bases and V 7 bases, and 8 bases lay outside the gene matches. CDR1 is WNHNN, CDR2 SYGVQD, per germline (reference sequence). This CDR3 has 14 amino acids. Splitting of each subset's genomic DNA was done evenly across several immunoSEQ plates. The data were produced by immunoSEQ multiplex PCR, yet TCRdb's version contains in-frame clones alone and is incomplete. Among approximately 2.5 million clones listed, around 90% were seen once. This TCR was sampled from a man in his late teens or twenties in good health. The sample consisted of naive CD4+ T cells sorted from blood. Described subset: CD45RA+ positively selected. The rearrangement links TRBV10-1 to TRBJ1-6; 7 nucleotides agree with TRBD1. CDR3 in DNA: TGCGCCAGCAAGGCGGCAGGGGGGCATTCACCCCTCCACTTT. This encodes CASKAAGGHSPLHF.